The table lists the clone carrying this TCR beta chain with many counts. These data are taken from a study of blood T cell repertoires in COVID-19. V lost 2 bases and J lost 6, with 16 bases in between. This CDR3 spans 15 amino acids. Germline V CDR1 and CDR2: SGHVS, FQNEAQ. Methods used by the authors: Estimates of nucleated cell counts were drawn from the amplification of reference gene primers. Assay used: immunoSEQ multiplex PCR; TCRdb lists only in-frame clones, some missing. V and J calls and clone size follow that table, whereas D and trimming were derived from the DNA. This repertoire shows 200,000 to 250,000 clones, roughly 82% found once; its top ten account for about 4.5%.

Sample: peripheral blood. This chain connects TRBV7-8 to TRBJ1-2, with D possibly matching TRBD1 (5 bases). The clonotype was recovered from a woman in her 70s with acute or convalescent COVID-19. The CDR3 protein is CASSLYESGGHGYTF. The DNA of the CDR3 is TGTGCCAGCAGCTTATATGAATCGGGGGGACATGGCTACACCTTC.